These 32 T cell receptor beta chains were all obtained from the same sample, sequenced in a study of OX40 agonist ivuxolimab in advanced cancers. TCRdb's copy holds only in-frame clones and misses some; the assay was immunoSEQ multiplex PCR. The repertoire holds tens of thousands of clones, with 83% as singletons. The sample consisted of CD4+ or CD8+ T cells sorted from blood, taken in a trial of the OX40 agonist ivuxolimab. These receptors all come from an adult with an advanced solid tumor such as melanoma, head and neck, liver or kidney cancer.

This clone was picked up a small number of times. The V and J genes are TRBV4-1 and TRBJ1-4; 8 bases map to TRBD1. The trim removed 4 bases at V and 8 bases at J, leaving 9 bases unmatched. The germline V gene has CDR1 MGHRA and CDR2 YSYEKL. This CDR3 contains 15 residues. CDR3 coding DNA: TGCGCCAGCAGCCCTACAGGGGGGGCGTCAGAAAAACTGTTTTTT. Translating gives CASSPTGGASEKLFF.

The CDR3 nucleotides are TGTGCCAGCAGCCGTTGGGAGGACAGGGGTTGGGACACTGAAGCTTTCTTT. This sequence encodes CASSRWEDRGWDTEAFF. This rearrangement joins TRBV7-2 to TRBJ1-1; 9 bases match TRBD1. Germline V gives CDR1 SGHTA, CDR2 FQGNSA. The V segment lost 5 bases and the J segment 3 bases; nucleotides outside the gene matches: 13. This CDR3 has 17 amino acids.

This clone was picked up a small number of times. V and J are TRBV7-9 and TRBJ2-7, with D unresolved. V dropped 0 bases and J dropped 0 bases, with 9 bases sitting between them. The CDR3 runs to 15 residues. Germline V lookup: CDR1 SEHNR, CDR2 FQNEAQ (reference sequence). CDR3 DNA sequence: TGTGCCAGCAGCTTAGCGTTTGTCGACTCCTACGAGCAGTACTTC. Translating gives CASSLAFVDSYEQYF.

The chain couples TRBV7-9 to TRBJ2-1; maybe TRBD2 (5 bases). The germline V and J ends were trimmed by 6 bases and 0 bases, with 15 bases remaining between them. The germline gives CDR1 SEHNR, CDR2 FQNEAQ (reference sequence). This CDR3 comprises 16 residues. DNA for the CDR3: TGTGCCAGCAGAAAAGCGGAAACCTCCTCCTACAATGAGCAGTTCTTC. It translates to CASRKAETSSYNEQFF.

The chain joins TRBV18 to TRBJ2-1; D may match TRBD1 or TRBD2 (5 bases each). CDR1 is KGHSH, CDR2 LQKENI, per germline. Trimming stripped 3 bases from V and 6 bases from J, with 15 bases between. CDR3 length equals 15 residues. Here the CDR3 DNA reads TGTGCCAGCTCACCGTACCGGGGCCCGGCCAATGAGCAGTTCTTC. It yields the protein CASSPYRGPANEQFF.

The CDR3 loop is CASRSTGVLDGELFF. The CDR3 DNA reads as TGTGCCAGCAGGTCGACAGGGGTTCTTGACGGGGAGCTGTTTTTT. The J gene is TRBJ2-2, the V gene TRBV2, with 8 positions matching TRBD1. The CDR3 consists of 15 residues. V lost 6 bases to trimming and J lost 7 bases; unmatched junction nucleotides: 10. Germline CDR1 SNHLY, CDR2 FYNNEI.

This clone was detected a few times. The chain carries TRBV28 and TRBJ1-2; no reliable D call. The CDR3 runs to 12 residues. Germline lookup yields CDR1 MDHEN and CDR2 SYDVKM. Trimming took 9 bases from V and 4 from J, leaving 12 bases between them. In DNA form, the CDR3 reads TGTGCCAGTCAACTAGACATCTATGGCTACACCTTC. This encodes CASQLDIYGYTF.

This clone occurred a few times. The chain joins TRBV30 to TRBJ1-6, with D possibly TRBD1 on 6 matching bases. CDR1 and CDR2 (germline): GTSNPN, SVGIG (reference sequence). V was cut by 2 bases and J by 5 bases, with 13 bases left in between. The CDR3 is 15 residues long. CDR3 DNA: TGTGCCTGGAGTATTTCAGGGGCCAATAATTCACCCCTCCACTTT. The encoded protein is CAWSISGANNSPLHF.

The chain uses TRBV5-1 and TRBJ2-7, with D perhaps matching TRBD2 (5 bases). The CDR3 totals 15 residues. Per the germline V gene, CDR1 is SGHRS and CDR2 is YFSETQ. Trimming removed 3 bases from V and 0 bases from J, with 13 bases in between. The CDR3: CASSYTSDRSYEQYF. Here the CDR3 DNA reads TGCGCCAGCAGCTACACTAGTGATCGCTCCTACGAGCAGTACTTC.

This clone was found a few times. The rearrangement uses TRBV4-1 and TRBJ2-5; TRBD1 aligns across 8 bases. With 4 bases clipped from V and 5 bases from J, the junction kept 18 bases outside the gene matches. CDR1 is MGHRA, CDR2 YSYEKL, per germline. The CDR3 sequence is 18 residues long. CDR3 sequence reads: CASSPAGGAGTSLETQYF. The CDR3 nucleotides read TGCGCCAGCAGCCCGGCAGGGGGCGCAGGGACCTCTCTTGAGACCCAGTACTTC.

The chain has TRBV27 and TRBJ1-1, with 9 nucleotides matching TRBD1. The ends lost 5 bases at V and 5 bases at J; junction bases unmatched: 6. The CDR3 consists of 14 residues. The germline CDR1 and CDR2 sequences are MNHEY and SMNVEV (reference sequence). CDR3 amino acids: CASSNRGQETEAFF. The CDR3 bases are TGTGCCAGCAGTAACAGGGGGCAGGAGACTGAAGCTTTCTTT.

The chain combines TRBV28 with TRBJ2-7; the D gene could be TRBD1 or TRBD2 (6 bases each). The germline CDR1 and CDR2 sequences are MDHEN and SYDVKM. The CDR3 sequence is 15 residues long. Between the trimmed V and J ends, which lost 3 bases and 2 bases, there was a span of 14 bases. CDR3 amino acids: CASSLVGGPTYEQYF. CDR3 DNA: TGTGCCAGCAGTTTGGTGGGGGGCCCGACCTACGAGCAGTACTTC. Complete variable domain (other parts from reference TRBV28 and TRBJ2-7): DVKVTQSSRYLVKRTGEKVFLECVQDMDHENMFWYRQDPGLGLRLIYFSYDVKMKEKGDIPEGYSVSREKKERFSLILESASTNQTSMYLCASSLVGGPTYEQYFGPGTRLTVT.

V usage is TRBV6-6 and J usage is TRBJ1-1; D is unclear. Germline CDR1 MNHNY, CDR2 SVGAGI (reference sequence). The CDR3 covers 15 residues. Trimming pared 3 bases from V and 4 bases from J, leaving 15 bases between. DNA for the CDR3: TGTGCCAGCAGTTATTATGACGGACGCCCCACTGAAGCTTTCTTT. Protein: CASSYYDGRPTEAFF.

The V and J genes are TRBV6-1 and TRBJ2-7; tentative D call: TRBD1 (6 bases). Trimming removed 6 bases from V and 3 bases from J, with 18 bases in between. This CDR3 region has 15 residues. Looked up from germline, CDR1 is MNHNS and CDR2 is SASEGT. Here the CDR3 reads CASSLLPDSNYEQYF. The CDR3 bases are TGTGCCAGCAGCCTTCTACCGGACAGTAACTACGAGCAGTACTTC.

The rearrangement joins TRBV7-2 to TRBJ1-2, with D uncertain. Trimming removed 3 bases from V and 2 bases from J, with 10 bases in between. This CDR3 comprises 14 residues. Per germline, CDR1 SGHTA and CDR2 FQGNSA. CDR3 protein: CASSFRSPNYGYTF. Written as DNA, the CDR3 is TGTGCCAGCAGCTTTCGATCACCGAACTATGGCTACACCTTC.

The V call is TRBV5-1, the J call TRBJ2-2; a weak D match, TRBD2 (5 bases). Trimming shortened V by 0 bases and J by 1 base, and 10 bases separated the two germline ends. Looked up from germline, CDR1 is SGHRS and CDR2 is YFSETQ. This CDR3 has 16 residues. The CDR3 sequence is CASSLARVENTGELFF. CDR3 coding DNA: TGCGCCAGCAGCTTGGCGAGGGTAGAGAACACCGGGGAGCTGTTTTTT.

The chain recombines TRBV7-2 with TRBJ1-1; D is ambiguous. The germline V gene encodes CDR1 SGHTA and CDR2 FQGNSA. The V gene lost 0 bases and the J gene lost 3 bases, with 8 bases spanning the gap. This CDR3 region has 14 residues. CDR3 DNA sequence: TGTGCCAGCAGCTTAGCGCGGGGTTACACTGAAGCTTTCTTT. It translates to CASSLARGYTEAFF.

The CDR3 here is CASSDQDRSPGYTF. The CDR3 DNA is TGTGCCAGCAGTGACCAGGACAGAAGTCCTGGCTACACCTTC. The rearrangement joins TRBV2 to TRBJ1-2; TRBD1 is a possible D gene (6 bases). This CDR3 has 14 amino acids. Trimming removed 3 bases from V and 7 bases from J, with 15 bases in between. Germline CDR1 and CDR2: SNHLY and FYNNEI.

The chain recombines TRBV6-6 with TRBJ1-5; the D gene is possibly TRBD1 (6 bases). CDR1 and CDR2 from the germline V gene are MNHNY and SVGAGI (reference sequence). This CDR3 has 16 amino acids. Trimming stripped 2 bases from V and 2 bases from J, with 13 bases between. The chain's CDR3 is CASSYRGGVGNQPQHF. The CDR3 DNA reads TGTGCCAGCAGTTACAGGGGGGGAGTCGGCAATCAGCCCCAGCATTTT.

The chain recombines TRBV10-1 with TRBJ1-1; 7 nucleotides align to TRBD1. The V gene end was trimmed by 4 bases and the J gene end by 5 bases; junction bases not matched to a gene: 10. CDR3 length: 15 residues. Germline V gene data show CDR1 as WNHNN and CDR2 as SYGVQD (reference sequence). CDR3 bases: TGCGCCAGCAGTGTAGGACAGGTTGGTGCAACTGAAGCTTTCTTT. Its translation: CASSVGQVGATEAFF.

This chain connects TRBV5-8 to TRBJ1-1; D may be TRBD1 (6 bases). Germline V gene sequence: CDR1 SGHTS, CDR2 YDEGEE. The V end was cut by 6 bases, the J end by 0 bases, with 15 bases between. The CDR3 is 15 residues long. CDR3 sequence reads: CASKIQGSLNTEAFF. CDR3 coding DNA: TGTGCCAGCAAGATACAGGGATCACTGAACACTGAAGCTTTCTTT.

CDR3 DNA: TGTGCCAGCAGCCCATTGGACAGGGGTGAAAAACTGTTTTTT. Translating gives CASSPLDRGEKLFF. This rearrangement joins TRBV11-2 to TRBJ1-4, with 9 bases that match TRBD1. Germline V lookup: CDR1 SGHAT, CDR2 FQNNGV. The CDR3 consists of 14 residues. J was trimmed by 7 bases and V by 5 bases; bases with no gene match: 5.

The rearrangement uses TRBV27 and TRBJ2-7; 13 bases match TRBD2. The V gene end was trimmed by 5 bases and the J gene end by 2 bases; junction bases not matched to a gene: 3. This CDR3 has 15 amino acids. Germline CDR1 and CDR2: MNHEY and SMNVEV (reference sequence). The CDR3 reads CASSVTSGRAYEQYF. Here the CDR3 DNA reads TGTGCCAGCAGTGTCACTAGCGGGAGGGCCTACGAGCAGTACTTC.

Note on this clone: One end of the junction varies from germline; a read error may be responsible. Different DNA sequences within this sample yield the same CDR3. The chain recombines TRBV4-1 with TRBJ1-1; D is unclear. The CDR3 loop spans 16 amino acids. Germline CDR1 is MGHRA and CDR2 is YSYEKL. The CDR3 DNA reads TGTGCCAGCAGCCAAGCTTTGAACCGGGATGGGCCTGAAGCTTTCTTT. Encoded protein: CASSQALNRDGPEAFF.

The gene calls are TRBV18 and TRBJ1-3; D is unresolved. With 1 base removed from V and 0 bases from J, the gap between germline ends came to 10 bases. Germline CDR1 KGHSH, CDR2 LQKENI. The length of the CDR3 is 16 residues. CDR3 region: CASSPQAEHSGNTIYF. The CDR3 coding sequence is TGTGCCAGCTCACCACAGGCGGAACACTCTGGAAACACCATATATTTT.

The rearrangement uses TRBV2 and TRBJ1-5; D unresolved. Trimming cost V 4 bases and J 3 bases, with 7 bases left between them. Germline V CDR1 and CDR2: SNHLY, FYNNEI. The CDR3 loop spans 13 amino acids. In DNA form, the CDR3 reads TGTGCCAGCAGTGGAGGTTACAATCAGCCCCAGCATTTT. It is translated as CASSGGYNQPQHF. The variable domain in full, with the rest retrieved from reference TRBV2 and TRBJ1-5, is EPEVTQTPSHQVTQMGQEVILRCVPISNHLYFYWYRQILGQKVEFLVSFYNNEISEKSEIFDDQFSVERPDGSNFTLKIRSTKLEDSAMYFCASSGGYNQPQHFGDGTRLSIL.

The chain combines TRBV9 with TRBJ2-1; 7 positions agree with TRBD2. The germline V gene encodes CDR1 SGDLS and CDR2 YYNGEE. The CDR3 extends over 18 amino acids. The junction had 9 bases not matched to a gene; V was cut back by 0 bases and J by 0 bases. In DNA form, the CDR3 reads TGTGCCAGCAGCGTAGCTGGAGGTAGCGGGCCCTCCTACAATGAGCAGTTCTTC. Protein sequence: CASSVAGGSGPSYNEQFF. The complete variable domain, with remaining parts taken from reference TRBV9 and TRBJ2-1, reads DSGVTQTPKHLITATGQRVTLRCSPRSGDLSVYWYQQSLDQGLQFLIQYYNGEERAKGNILERFSAQQFPDLHSELNLSSLELGDSALYFCASSVAGGSGPSYNEQFFGPGTRLTVL.

The CDR3 loop reads CATLGLSNEQYF. CDR3 in DNA: TGTGCCACCCTAGGCCTTTCGAACGAGCAGTACTTC. The chain has TRBV6-1 and TRBJ2-7; no clear D. Per germline, CDR1 MNHNS and CDR2 SASEGT. Trimming removed 10 bases from V and 5 bases from J, with 15 bases in between. The CDR3 is 12 residues long.

This chain links TRBV19 with TRBJ2-7, with 10 bases fitting TRBD1. Germline loops: CDR1 LNHDA, CDR2 SQIVND (reference sequence). There are 18 residues in the CDR3. The V gene end was trimmed by 0 bases and the J gene end by 7 bases; junction bases not matched to a gene: 15. The CDR3 region is CASSIDQTRQGAKDEQYF. CDR3 in DNA: TGTGCCAGTAGTATAGATCAGACTCGACAGGGGGCGAAGGATGAGCAGTACTTC. The whole variable domain, filled in from reference TRBV19 and TRBJ2-7, reads DGGITQSPKYLFRKEGQNVTLSCEQNLNHDAMYWYRQDPGQGLRLIYYSQIVNDFQKGDIAEGYSVSREKKESFPLTVTSAQKNPTAFYLCASSIDQTRQGAKDEQYFGPGTRLTVT.

This clone was detected only a few times. The chain links TRBV6-5 to TRBJ2-7; the D gene is possibly TRBD1 (8 bases). The germline CDR1 and CDR2 sequences are MNHEY and SVGAGI. The germline V and J ends were trimmed by 5 bases and 7 bases, with 18 bases remaining between them. This CDR3 spans 14 amino acids. The CDR3 DNA follows: TGTGCCAGCAGTGCTCCAAAACAGGGGGGGGAGCAGTACTTC. The encoded protein is CASSAPKQGGEQYF.

V gene TRBV7-9 combines with J gene TRBJ2-1, with 7 positions matching TRBD2. The V gene's germline CDR1 is SEHNR and CDR2 FQNEAQ (reference sequence). Losses at the gene ends were 2 bases for V and 0 bases for J; bases not matched to a gene: 1. The CDR3 covers 15 residues. In DNA form, the CDR3 reads TGTGCCAGCAGCTTAAGACTAGCCTCCTACAATGAGCAGTTCTTC. Its protein is CASSLRLASYNEQFF.

The J gene is TRBJ1-6, the V gene TRBV27; tentatively, D is TRBD1 (5 bases). The CDR3 has 15 amino acids. V was cut by 6 bases and J by 7 bases, with 16 bases left in between. Germline V gene data show CDR1 as MNHEY and CDR2 as SMNVEV (reference sequence). As DNA, the CDR3 is TGTGCCAGCAGCCCGCGGGCGCGGGGGAATTCACCCCTCCACTTT. Its protein is CASSPRARGNSPLHF.